The clone carrying this T cell receptor beta chain was recorded many times. Its antigen is undetermined. CDR1 is MNHNS, CDR2 SASEGT, per germline. CDR3 length equals 15 residues. V was cut by 5 bases and J by 0 bases, with 10 bases left in between. Newly diagnosed hyperthyroidism patients aged 18 to 65 years had disease lasting under 2 months. Amplified regions were TCR beta CDR3 sequences from RNA transcripts. The HTBI primer set drove a first-round RT-PCR of the TCR CDR3. TCRdb re-analysed the multiplex PCR reads in MiXCR, keeping a single row per CDR3 protein. This sample has around 420,000 distinct CDR3 sequences; about a sixth occur once, and the top ten carry over 7.5%. The data stem from a study of T cells in Graves' hyperthyroidism and ophthalmopathy. Study results and limitations: Most thyroid clonotypes expanded above 0.001 were also detected in blood.

The V and J genes are TRBV6-1 and TRBJ1-4; no clear D gene. Sequencing used blood. This clonotype was sampled from a woman under 30 with Graves' hyperthyroidism. The CDR3 sequence is CASSLGFATNEKLFF. In nucleotides, the CDR3 is TGTGCCAGCAGTTTAGGATTTGCAACTAATGAAAAACTGTTTTTT.